A selection of T cell receptor beta chains follows, all from one sample in a study of blood T cells in healthy people across ages. TCRdb analysed the 5' RACE reads with MiXCR anew, one entry per CDR3 protein. The sample has roughly 1 million distinct CDR3 sequences, around 25% seen once. The data also belong to a second study, concerning T cells of mothers and their children.

The sequenced material came from blood. Every receptor here comes from a girl aged 2-10 years in good health. Both conserved end residues are part of each CDR3. A D gene is named only where the DNA matches it firmly. Not all rows give a size; the values are once, few, many and, for expanded clones, a class.

d_gene	v_gene	j_gene	len	abundance	CDR3aa	CDR3nt
-	TRBV3-1	TRBJ2-7	13	few	CASRNQGFYEQYF	TGTGCCAGCAGGAATCAGGGGTTCTACGAGCAGTACTTC
TRBD1	TRBV6-5	TRBJ2-1	17	-	CVSRKRQGARSYNEQFF	TGTGTCAGCAGGAAACGACAGGGGGCAAGGTCCTACAATGAGCAGTTCTTC
-	TRBV6-5	TRBJ2-2	12	-	CASKELAGELFF	TGTGCCAGCAAAGAGTTGGCGGGGGAGCTGTTTTTT
TRBD1	TRBV5-1	TRBJ2-5	15	few	CASSGRDRGRRTQYF	TGCGCCAGCAGCGGGCGGGACAGGGGGCGAAGGACCCAGTACTTC
TRBD1	TRBV29-1	TRBJ2-5	10	few	CSARSGQPFF	TGCAGCGCCCGATCGGGACAGCCGTTCTTC
TRBD2	TRBV20-1	TRBJ2-7	17	few	CSARSFILGLDSYEQYF	TGCAGTGCTAGATCATTTATCCTCGGACTAGACTCCTACGAGCAGTACTTC
-	TRBV4-2	TRBJ2-7	14	few	CASSQDHGAYEQYF	TGTGCCAGCAGCCAAGACCACGGAGCCTACGAGCAGTACTTC
-	TRBV7-9	TRBJ1-1	17	few	CASSLPGDGLLNTEAFF	TGTGCCAGCAGCTTACCAGGAGATGGATTACTGAACACTGAAGCTTTCTTT
TRBD2	TRBV20-1	TRBJ2-3	15	few	CSARSPAGGTDTQYF	TGCAGTGCTAGGAGCCCCGCGGGAGGGACAGATACGCAGTATTTT
TRBD1	TRBV4-3	TRBJ1-4	16	few	CASSQDLGGADEKLFF	TGCGCCAGCAGCCAAGATCTAGGGGGCGCGGACGAAAAACTGTTTTTT
-	TRBV24-1	TRBJ2-1	15	-	CATSSEGRLDNEQFF	TGTGCCACCTCTTCTGAGGGCAGGTTGGACAATGAGCAGTTCTTC
-	TRBV6-6	TRBJ1-6	13	few	CASRGEVYSPLHF	TGTGCCAGCAGAGGAGAAGTGTATTCACCCCTCCACTTT
-	TRBV12-3/TRBV12-4	TRBJ2-2	14	-	CASSLVEGTGELFF	TGTGCCAGCAGTTTGGTTGAGGGCACCGGGGAGCTGTTTTTT
-	TRBV6-5	TRBJ1-5	13	few	CASSPGENQPQHF	TGTGCCAGCAGTCCAGGGGAGAATCAGCCCCAGCATTTT
-	TRBV27	TRBJ2-5	15	-	CASSLAYGDQETQYF	TGTGCCAGCAGTCTCGCGTACGGTGATCAGGAAACCCAGTACTTC
-	TRBV6-5	TRBJ2-3	15	few	CTSRWDWTSTDTQYF	TGTACCAGCAGGTGGGACTGGACTAGCACAGATACGCAGTATTTT
-	TRBV20-1	TRBJ1-2	10	-	CSADYYGYTF	TGCAGTGCTGATTACTATGGCTACACCTTC
-	TRBV27	TRBJ2-1	11	-	CASRAVDEQFF	TGTGCCAGCCGAGCCGTGGATGAGCAGTTCTTC
-	TRBV4-2	TRBJ2-2	18	-	CASSQESVGTANTGELFF	TGTGCCAGCAGCCAAGAAAGTGTGGGCACCGCGAACACCGGGGAGCTGTTTTTT
-	TRBV20-1	TRBJ1-4	15	-	CSARDVWGTNEKLFF	TGCAGTGCTAGAGATGTTTGGGGAACTAATGAAAAACTGTTTTTT
-	TRBV7-2	TRBJ2-7	12	-	CASSLVLVEQYF	TGTGCCAGCAGCTTAGTCCTGGTCGAGCAGTACTTC
-	TRBV27	TRBJ1-2	16	-	CASSTDQGVPFYGYTF	TGTGCCAGCAGTACCGACCAAGGGGTCCCATTCTATGGCTACACCTTC
-	TRBV6-2/TRBV6-3	TRBJ1-2	15	-	CASSSTVRAYYGYTF	TGTGCCAGCAGCTCAACGGTTCGGGCGTACTATGGCTACACCTTC
-	TRBV13	TRBJ2-6	14	many	CASSSIGIANVLTF	TGTGCCAGCAGCTCTATCGGGATCGCCAACGTCCTGACTTTC
-	TRBV29-1	TRBJ2-5	15	-	CSVEPVVSPQETQYF	TGCAGCGTTGAACCGGTAGTTTCGCCTCAAGAGACCCAGTACTTC
-	TRBV5-6	TRBJ1-1	12	-	CASSLISLEAFF	TGTGCCAGCAGCTTGATATCCCTTGAAGCTTTCTTT
TRBD2	TRBV12-5	TRBJ2-7	14	few	CASALAGGPDEQYF	TGTGCTAGTGCCTTAGCGGGGGGGCCCGACGAGCAGTACTTC